The 23 T cell receptor beta chains in this list originate from one sample, sequenced in a study of graft-versus-host responses after intestinal transplantation. TCRdb keeps only in-frame clones here, not all; method: immunoSEQ multiplex PCR. The sample yields some 70,000 clones, around nine tenths seen once. The material sequenced was bone marrow, taken 734 days after intestinal transplantation. All receptors derive from a human patient who received an intestinal transplant, so some T cells may come from the graft donor.

The V and J genes are TRBV7-3 and TRBJ2-5; 11 nucleotides align to TRBD2. The germline V gene has CDR1 SGHTA and CDR2 FQGTGA. V shed 2 bases and J 1 base; nucleotides not matched to a gene: 0. This CDR3 contains 15 residues. The CDR3 DNA reads as TGTGCCAGCAGCTTAGGACTAGCGGGCCAAGAGACCCAGTACTTC. It is translated as CASSLGLAGQETQYF.

This rearrangement joins TRBV7-6 to TRBJ1-2; D not resolved. V lost 5 bases to trimming and J lost 4 bases, with 20 bases between them. The CDR3 is 16 residues long. Germline CDR1 reads SGHVS; CDR2 reads FNYEAQ. CDR3 DNA sequence: TGTGCCAGCAGCCCCCTAGACCTTCTCTCGGGCTATGGCTACACCTTC. Residues: CASSPLDLLSGYGYTF.

The CDR3 DNA reads as TGTGCCAGCAGCGTAGCAGCAGAATCCTACGAGCAGTACTTC. This translates into CASSVAAESYEQYF. The chain joins TRBV9 to TRBJ2-7; D is ambiguous. This CDR3 comprises 14 residues. Germline assignment: CDR1 SGDLS and CDR2 YYNGEE. V was cut by 0 bases and J by 1 base, with 8 bases left in between.

There are a few counts of this clone. This CDR3 reads CASSFMGREAFF. The CDR3, as DNA: TGTGCCAGCAGCTTTATGGGCCGAGAAGCTTTCTTT. This rearrangement joins TRBV7-6 to TRBJ1-1, with unresolved D. V lost 3 bases and J lost 8, with 10 bases in between. The CDR3 is made up of 12 amino acids. Germline V CDR1 and CDR2: SGHVS, FNYEAQ.

The chain uses TRBV25-1 and TRBJ2-5; 12 positions match TRBD2. The CDR3 has 17 residues. Per germline, CDR1 MGHDK and CDR2 SYGVNS. After removal of 4 bases from V and 5 bases from J, the junction contained 11 bases not matched to a gene. The CDR3 sequence is CASSGFHRTSGTETQYF. The CDR3 DNA reads as TGTGCCAGCAGTGGATTCCATCGGACTAGCGGGACGGAGACCCAGTACTTC. Filled out from reference TRBV25-1 and TRBJ2-5, the complete variable domain reads EADIYQTPRYLVIGTGKKITLECSQTMGHDKMYWYQQDPGMELHLIHYSYGVNSTEKGDLSSESTVSRIRTEHFPLTLESARPSHTSQYLCASSGFHRTSGTETQYFGPGTRLLVL.

V gene TRBV6-6 combines with J gene TRBJ2-1; D is possibly TRBD1 (5 bases). Trimming removed 4 bases from V and 0 bases from J, with 7 bases in between. The V gene's germline CDR1 is MNHNY and CDR2 SVGAGI (reference sequence). The CDR3 length is 14 residues. The CDR3 nucleotides are TGTGCCAGCAGTTGGCAGGGCTCCTACAATGAGCAGTTCTTC. Protein product: CASSWQGSYNEQFF.

V and J are TRBV6-6 and TRBJ1-2, with no clear D. Germline CDR1 MNHNY, CDR2 SVGAGI (reference sequence). This CDR3 spans 15 amino acids. The V end lost 2 bases, the J end lost 2 bases, and 12 bases lay between the germline ends. The chain's CDR3 is CASSYVGGQNYGYTF. The CDR3 DNA follows: TGTGCCAGCAGTTACGTAGGTGGGCAGAACTATGGCTACACCTTC.

This clone was counted once. The chain employs TRBV5-1 and TRBJ2-3, with D possibly TRBD1 on 6 matching bases. The CDR3 is made up of 16 amino acids. Germline V gene sequence: CDR1 SGHRS, CDR2 YFSETQ. V gave up 7 bases and J gave up 4 bases, with 22 bases separating them. The CDR3 region is CASQEQPGVLADTQYF. CDR3 sequence (DNA): TGCGCCAGCCAGGAGCAACCAGGGGTTCTTGCAGATACGCAGTATTTT.

The chain joins TRBV11-2 to TRBJ2-1, with D possibly TRBD2 on 6 matching bases. The CDR3 runs to 16 residues. Trimming pared 2 bases from V and 2 bases from J, leaving 13 bases between. In germline, CDR1 is SGHAT, CDR2 FQNNGV. The CDR3 DNA reads as TGTGCCAGCAGCTTAACCGCTAGCGTCCCCTACAATGAGCAGTTCTTC. This sequence encodes CASSLTASVPYNEQFF.

This clone has only one observation. This chain's CDR3 is CASSLGGSYGYTF. In DNA, the CDR3 is TGTGCCAGCAGCTTAGGGGGCTCCTATGGCTACACCTTC. The gene calls are TRBV5-6 and TRBJ1-2, with 7 bases matching TRBD1. V shed 2 bases, J shed 4 bases, and the junction held 2 bases outside the gene matches. The CDR3 length is 13 residues. Germline V gives CDR1 SGHDT, CDR2 YYEEEE. The complete variable domain, with remaining parts taken from reference TRBV5-6 and TRBJ1-2, reads DAGVTQSPTHLIKTRGQQVTLRCSPKSGHDTVSWYQQALGQGPQFIFQYYEEEERQRGNFPDRFSGHQFPNYSSELNVNALLLGDSALYLCASSLGGSYGYTFGSGTRLTVV.

This chain links TRBV6-1 with TRBJ2-7; D gene ambiguous. The V gene's germline CDR1 is MNHNS and CDR2 SASEGT. This CDR3 comprises 11 residues. V was trimmed by 6 bases and J by 3 bases, leaving 6 bases between them. CDR3 in amino acids: CASRSDYEQYF. CDR3 coding DNA: TGTGCCAGCAGGAGCGACTACGAGCAGTACTTC.

This chain joins TRBV15 and TRBJ1-2; TRBD1 matches at 9 bases. The germline V gene encodes CDR1 LNHNV and CDR2 YYDKDF (reference sequence). This CDR3 has 15 residues. V shed 3 bases, J shed 2 bases, and the junction held 4 bases outside the gene matches. The CDR3 sequence is CATSSTGGANYGYTF. The CDR3 region has the DNA TGTGCCACCAGCAGCACAGGGGGCGCCAACTATGGCTACACCTTC.

J is TRBJ2-3 and V is TRBV7-6, with a tentative D call TRBD1 (6 bases). CDR3 length: 14 residues. Trimming left V 3 bases short and J 0 bases short, with 7 bases between. Germline V gene sequence: CDR1 SGHVS, CDR2 FNYEAQ. The CDR3 DNA follows: TGTGCCAGCAGCTTGGGACAAAGCACAGATACGCAGTATTTT. Residues: CASSLGQSTDTQYF. The full variable domain, in which reference TRBV7-6 and TRBJ2-3 provide the parts outside the CDR3, is GAGVSQSPRYKVTKRGQDVALRCDPISGHVSLYWYRQALGQGPEFLTYFNYEAQQDKSGLPNDRFSAERPEGSISTLTIQRTEQRDSAMYRCASSLGQSTDTQYFGPGTRLTVL.

This chain connects TRBV2 to TRBJ1-5, with a tentative D call TRBD1 (6 bases). The V gene's germline CDR1 is SNHLY and CDR2 FYNNEI. The CDR3 loop spans 15 amino acids. Trimming removed 11 bases at V and 3 bases at J, with 20 bases between. The CDR3 nucleotides read TGTGCCTCTCGGGGGGCAGGGTGGAACAATCAGCCCCAGCATTTT. Its translation is CASRGAGWNNQPQHF.

The table lists this clone with a count of one. The chain couples TRBV2 to TRBJ2-2, with D tentatively TRBD2 (6 bases). The germline V gene encodes CDR1 SNHLY and CDR2 FYNNEI. V lost 6 bases and J 1 base, leaving 12 bases between the germline ends. The CDR3 is made up of 15 amino acids. Written as DNA, the CDR3 is TGTGCCAGCAGGGGAAGCGGGTTGAACACCGGGGAGCTGTTTTTT. It codes for CASRGSGLNTGELFF.

This chain uses TRBV7-3 with TRBJ2-7, with D tentatively TRBD1 or TRBD2 (6 bases each). V lost 1 base and J 5 bases, leaving 15 bases between the germline ends. CDR1 and CDR2 from the germline V gene are SGHTA and FQGTGA. The CDR3 extends over 15 amino acids. CDR3 in amino acids: CASSLSRGPIDEQYF. The CDR3 nucleotides are TGTGCCAGCAGCTTAAGCCGGGGGCCCATCGACGAGCAGTACTTC.

This chain links TRBV7-3 with TRBJ2-1; a possible D gene is TRBD1 (5 bases). In germline, CDR1 is SGHTA, CDR2 FQGTGA. The CDR3 consists of 15 residues. The V end was cut by 2 bases, the J end by 7 bases, with 15 bases between. CDR3 sequence (DNA): TGTGCCAGCAGCTTAGGGTGGGGCGAGAAGAATGAGCAGTTCTTC. Residues: CASSLGWGEKNEQFF.

The gene calls are TRBV7-2 and TRBJ2-7; D might be TRBD2 (5 bases). Germline V gives CDR1 SGHTA, CDR2 FQGNSA. This CDR3 is built from 16 residues. Trimming took off 1 base at V and 0 bases at J, with 13 bases between the two ends. CDR3 in amino acids: CASSLGFSASSYEQYF. As DNA, the CDR3 is TGTGCCAGCAGCTTAGGGTTTAGCGCGAGCTCCTACGAGCAGTACTTC.

The V gene is TRBV6-4, the J gene TRBJ1-2; D gene ambiguous. Trimming cost V 1 base and J 0 bases, with 3 bases left between them. Germline lookup yields CDR1 MRHNA and CDR2 SNTAGT. CDR3 length: 13 residues. The CDR3 nucleotides read TGTGCCAGCAGTGACTTCCCTAACTATGGCTACACCTTC. The encoded protein is CASSDFPNYGYTF.

The chain is built from TRBV29-1 and TRBJ2-3, with a weak D call TRBD2 (6 bases). The CDR3 contains 13 residues. Trimming cost V 4 bases and J 0 bases, with 8 bases left between them. Germline V gene lookup returns CDR1 SQVTM and CDR2 ANQGSEA. DNA for the CDR3: TGCAGCGTTGCCGGGAGAAGCACAGATACGCAGTATTTT. Translated: CSVAGRSTDTQYF.

The chain has TRBV7-9 and TRBJ2-2; TRBD2 matches at 11 bases. The germline V gene has CDR1 SEHNR and CDR2 FQNEAQ (reference sequence). The V gene end was trimmed by 5 bases and the J gene end by 1 base; junction bases not matched to a gene: 3. The CDR3 is 16 amino acids. CDR3 loop: CASSPGLAENTGELFF. The CDR3, as DNA: TGTGCCAGCAGCCCGGGACTAGCGGAGAACACCGGGGAGCTGTTTTTT. The complete variable domain, with remaining parts taken from reference TRBV7-9 and TRBJ2-2, reads DTGVSQNPRHKITKRGQNVTFRCDPISEHNRLYWYRQTLGQGPEFLTYFQNEAQLEKSRLLSDRFSAERPKGSFSTLEIQRTEQGDSAMYLCASSPGLAENTGELFFGEGSRLTVL.

The CDR3 nucleotides read TGCGCCAGCAGCTTGGTTTCAGGGGGCGAATCACCCCTCCACTTT. It codes for CASSLVSGGESPLHF. The J gene is TRBJ1-6, the V gene TRBV5-1; 8 bases map to TRBD1. Germline CDR1 reads SGHRS; CDR2 reads YFSETQ. The CDR3 covers 15 residues. The ends lost 0 bases at V and 10 bases at J; junction bases unmatched: 6.

In nucleotides, the CDR3 is TGTGCCAGCAGTGCCTCTGGAAACACCATATATTTT. The encoded protein is CASSASGNTIYF. The chain links TRBV2 to TRBJ1-3, with no clear D. Trimming shortened V by 4 bases and J by 0 bases, and 1 base separated the two germline ends. This CDR3 has 12 amino acids. Germline CDR1 and CDR2: SNHLY and FYNNEI.